Listed below are T cell receptor beta chains from one sample, sequenced in a study of OX40 agonist ivuxolimab in advanced cancers. The protocol was immunoSEQ multiplex PCR, while the TCRdb copy is restricted to in-frame clones and leaves out a portion. The sample includes 70,000 or so clones, about nine tenths seen only once; the top ten take 0.78%. The sequencing here drew on CD4+ or CD8+ T cells sorted from blood, taken in a trial of the OX40 agonist ivuxolimab. These receptor sequences come from an adult with an advanced solid tumor such as melanoma, head and neck, liver or kidney cancer. The CDR3 runs from the conserved cysteine through the conserved F or W. The D gene is left open where the match is weak. The size entry is marked missing in some rows and otherwise reads once, few, many or a size class.

d_call	v_call	clone_size	j_call	cdr3_aa	cdr3_nt
TRBD2	TRBV11-3	-	TRBJ2-1	CASSFPSVAGPKDSYNEQFF	TGTGCCAGCAGCTTTCCCTCGGTAGCGGGACCAAAAGACTCCTACAATGAGCAGTTCTTC
-	TRBV27	-	TRBJ1-1	CASSLFARNTEAFF	TGTGCCAGCAGTTTATTCGCCCGGAACACTGAAGCTTTCTTT
-	TRBV11-2	-	TRBJ2-7	CASSHPGLSYEQYF	TGTGCCAGCAGCCACCCGGGCCTCTCCTACGAGCAGTACTTC
TRBD1	TRBV10-1	-	TRBJ1-2	CASSDGIGTGRYGYTF	TGCGCCAGCAGCGACGGCATCGGGACAGGGCGATATGGCTACACCTTC
-	TRBV18	-	TRBJ2-3	CASSPPGLLGDTQYF	TGTGCCAGCTCACCACCCGGACTACTAGGAGATACGCAGTATTTT
TRBD1	TRBV27	few	TRBJ2-1	CASRRTGRNEQFF	TGTGCCAGCAGGAGGACAGGGAGGAATGAGCAGTTCTTC
TRBD2	TRBV29-1	-	TRBJ2-7	CSVVAGGVYEQYF	TGCAGCGTTGTAGCGGGAGGGGTCTACGAGCAGTACTTC
-	TRBV7-9	-	TRBJ1-5	CASSLAGTQPQHF	TGTGCCAGCAGCTTAGCGGGAACTCAGCCCCAGCATTTT
-	TRBV4-1	-	TRBJ2-4	CASSPHLGPKNIQYF	TGCGCCAGCAGCCCTCACCTAGGGCCCAAAAACATTCAGTACTTC
TRBD1	TRBV12-5	once	TRBJ2-2	CASGLGTGIVAGELFF	TGTGCTAGTGGTTTGGGGACAGGGATAGTCGCCGGGGAGCTGTTTTTT
-	TRBV9	-	TRBJ2-7	CASSISSYEQYF	TGTGCCAGCAGCATCAGCTCCTACGAGCAGTACTTC
TRBD1	TRBV7-2	-	TRBJ1-2	CASSPTGNLYGYTF	TGTGCCAGCAGCCCGACAGGGAACTTATATGGCTACACCTTC
TRBD2	TRBV7-3	-	TRBJ2-1	CASSLRTSEYNEQFF	TGTGCCAGCAGCCTAAGGACTAGCGAATACAATGAGCAGTTCTTC
-	TRBV7-9	-	TRBJ2-7	CASSPGWEQYF	TGTGCCAGCAGCCCAGGGTGGGAGCAGTACTTC
-	TRBV5-1	-	TRBJ1-1	CASSASTGMAEAFF	TGCGCCAGCAGCGCCTCCACAGGGATGGCTGAAGCTTTCTTT
TRBD1	TRBV5-4	few	TRBJ1-1	CASSLGGTGATEAFF	TGTGCCAGCAGCTTGGGGGGGACAGGGGCCACTGAAGCTTTCTTT
TRBD2	TRBV5-4	-	TRBJ2-1	CASSLLARTSGNEQFF	TGTGCCAGCAGCCTTCTTGCCCGGACTAGCGGCAATGAGCAGTTCTTC
-	TRBV5-5	-	TRBJ1-3	CASSLSAPTDPSGNTIYF	TGTGCCAGCAGCTTGTCGGCCCCGACAGACCCCTCTGGAAACACCATATATTTT
TRBD2	TRBV7-3	-	TRBJ2-3	CASSSHTGGFSDTQYF	TGTGCCAGCAGCTCCCACACGGGGGGGTTCTCAGATACGCAGTATTTT
-	TRBV5-1	-	TRBJ1-6	CASSIDSPNSPLHF	TGCGCCAGCAGCATTGACAGCCCCAATTCACCCCTCCACTTT
TRBD1	TRBV5-1	-	TRBJ2-7	CASSLASPGQGLYEQYF	TGCGCCAGCAGCTTGGCCTCCCCGGGACAGGGGTTGTACGAGCAGTACTTC
TRBD1	TRBV19	-	TRBJ2-1	CASSIQGASYNEQFF	TGTGCCAGTAGCATCCAGGGGGCGTCCTACAATGAGCAGTTCTTC
-	TRBV5-6	-	TRBJ2-6	CASSFPLTGSGANVLTF	TGTGCCAGCAGCTTCCCACTTACAGGATCGGGGGCCAACGTCCTGACTTTC
-	TRBV6-5	-	TRBJ2-2	CASSLTQGNGELFF	TGTGCCAGCAGTTTAACCCAGGGAAACGGGGAGCTGTTTTTT
-	TRBV5-1	-	TRBJ2-3	CASSSTTDTQYF	TGCGCCAGCAGCTCAACGACAGATACGCAGTATTTT
-	TRBV7-3	-	TRBJ2-1	CASSLRGSNSYNEQFF	TGTGCCAGCAGCTTAAGAGGGAGCAACTCCTACAATGAGCAGTTCTTC
-	TRBV7-9	-	TRBJ2-7	CASSLGGGQRKYEQYF	TGTGCCAGCTCACTAGGGGGGGGACAGCGAAAATACGAGCAGTACTTC
TRBD1	TRBV6-5	few	TRBJ1-2	CASRSADRVYGYTF	TGTGCCAGCAGGTCGGCGGACAGGGTGTACGGCTACACCTTC
-	TRBV6-5	-	TRBJ1-5	CASRRWGPNQPQHF	TGTGCCAGCAGGCGGTGGGGACCTAATCAGCCCCAGCATTTT
TRBD1	TRBV2	-	TRBJ2-7	CASSSGTGLNEQYF	TGTGCCAGCAGTTCCGGGACAGGTCTAAACGAGCAGTACTTC
-	TRBV5-1	-	TRBJ1-3	CASSLFLGNTIYF	TGCGCCAGTAGCCTCTTCCTTGGAAACACCATATATTTT
TRBD2	TRBV9	-	TRBJ2-5	CASNPGSGGETQYF	TGTGCCAGCAACCCAGGGAGCGGGGGAGAGACCCAGTACTTC
TRBD1	TRBV5-1	-	TRBJ2-1	CASSLYLGQGYNEQFF	TGCGCCAGCAGCTTATACCTGGGACAGGGGTACAATGAGCAGTTCTTC
-	TRBV29-1	once	TRBJ1-1	CSVRGSTNTEAFF	TGCAGCGTTCGAGGGTCAACGAACACTGAAGCTTTCTTT
TRBD1	TRBV30	-	TRBJ2-5	CAWSSPGTGVGETQYF	TGTGCCTGGAGTTCCCCCGGGACAGGGGTGGGAGAGACCCAGTACTTC
-	TRBV7-2	-	TRBJ2-7	CASSLGQGHSYEQYF	TGTGCCAGCAGCTTAGGGCAGGGGCACTCCTACGAGCAGTACTTC
-	TRBV28	-	TRBJ2-7	CASSLSGEQYF	TGTGCCAGCAGTTTATCGGGCGAGCAGTACTTC
TRBD2	TRBV15	-	TRBJ2-5	CATSTSGRNQETQYF	TGTGCCACCAGCACTAGCGGGAGGAACCAAGAGACCCAGTACTTC
-	TRBV5-1	-	TRBJ2-1	CASSLQPSSYNEQFF	TGCGCCAGCAGCTTACAGCCAAGCTCCTACAATGAGCAGTTCTTC
-	TRBV19	few	TRBJ1-5	CAAGQFGNQPQHF	TGTGCCGCAGGACAGTTTGGCAATCAGCCCCAGCATTTT
TRBD1	TRBV28	-	TRBJ2-7	CASSFAGSGTASYEQYF	TGTGCCAGCAGTTTCGCCGGATCCGGGACAGCCTCCTACGAGCAGTACTTC
-	TRBV30	few	TRBJ1-1	CAWSGEGTEAFF	TGTGCCTGGAGTGGGGAAGGCACTGAAGCTTTCTTT
-	TRBV15	-	TRBJ1-3	CATSRGGGGNTIYF	TGTGCCACCAGCAGAGGAGGCGGGGGAAACACCATATATTTT
TRBD1	TRBV5-1	-	TRBJ2-7	CASSPRGTGTYEQYF	TGCGCCAGCAGTCCACGTGGGACAGGGACCTACGAGCAGTACTTC
TRBD1	TRBV19	-	TRBJ2-5	CASSAHRGKYQETQYF	TGTGCCAGTAGTGCCCACAGGGGGAAGTACCAAGAGACCCAGTACTTC
TRBD1	TRBV6-1	-	TRBJ2-7	CASSGSGTGSYEQYF	TGTGCCAGCAGTGGATCCGGGACAGGGTCCTACGAGCAGTACTTC
TRBD1	TRBV6-1	-	TRBJ1-6	CASSEHRGGGSPLHF	TGTGCCAGCAGTGAGCACAGGGGGGGTGGTTCACCCCTCCACTTT
TRBD1	TRBV13	-	TRBJ1-6	CASSFGQGVSYNSPLHF	TGTGCCAGCAGCTTTGGCCAGGGGGTATCCTATAATTCACCCCTCCACTTT